The subject of this entry is one T cell receptor beta chain. A much larger clone sits a single nucleotide away, making a read error possible. The same CDR3 can be traced to other DNA sequences in this sample. These data originate in a study of shared clonotypes between healthy human individuals. The germline V gene encodes CDR1 MNHEY and CDR2 SMNVEV (reference sequence). Trimming left V 5 bases short and J 3 bases short, with 1 base between. The CDR3 contains 11 residues. Naive CD8 cells, CD45RO-negative and positively selected for CCR7, excluded terminally differentiated effector memory CD45RA+ cells. Here immunoSEQ multiplex PCR was the method, and the copy in TCRdb shows in-frame clones only, minus some. The sample lists 1.5 million to 2.5 million clones, less than 95% occurring once.

The chain joins TRBV27 to TRBJ2-2; the D is unclear. Sequencing used naive CD8+ T cells sorted from blood. This clonotype originated in a man aged 18 to 29 in good health. In DNA, the CDR3 is TGTGCCAGCAGTCACACCGGGGAGCTGTTTTTT. It encodes CASSHTGELFF.